Here is one TCR beta chain with its context. The data stem from a study of blood T cell repertoires in COVID-19. Participant reports of clinical history set cohort assignment. The study counted Cohort 3 donors as recovered given two negative PCRs, clearance, or symptom resolution. Here immunoSEQ multiplex PCR was the method, and the copy in TCRdb shows in-frame clones only, minus some. The sample contains fewer than 250,000 clones, 70% to 90% of which appear only once. The CDR3 is made up of 13 amino acids. Germline trimming cut 5 bases from V and 4 bases from J; bases unmatched to any gene: 4. CDR1 and CDR2 from the germline V gene are SGHVS and FNYEAQ.

The V and J genes are TRBV7-6 and TRBJ1-1, with 7 bases aligning to TRBD1. This TCR came from a man aged 25-45 years who had recovered from COVID-19. Sequences were obtained from PBMCs or T cells enriched from blood (not recorded which). The CDR3 sequence is CASSAYRGTEAFF. The CDR3 DNA reads TGTGCCAGCAGCGCCTACAGGGGCACTGAAGCTTTCTTT.